This TCR beta chain came from a study of beta chain features in type 1 diabetes. Germline values: CDR1 GTSNPN, CDR2 SVGIG (reference sequence). V lost 4 bases to trimming and J lost 2 bases, with 15 bases between them. This CDR3 is 15 amino acids long. TCRB transcripts that were expressed got sequenced, as all of the isolated RNA had been reverse transcribed. TCRdb keeps only in-frame clones here, not all; method: immunoSEQ multiplex PCR. The sample has about 350,000 clones, 15% to 20% seen once. By way of CD45RO/CCR7/CD25/CD127/CD95/CD27, the CD4+ regulatory, stem cell-like memory, central memory and naive cells were sorted.

The sequence derives from a woman aged 18-30 years in good health. The sample taken for sequencing was naive CD4+ T cells from blood. The rearrangement joins TRBV30 to TRBJ2-1, with a possible D match to TRBD2 (5 bases). CDR3 DNA sequence: TGTGCCTGGACCCTAGGAAGCGGTACCTACAATGAGCAGTTCTTC. Amino acid sequence: CAWTLGSGTYNEQFF. Full variable domain (missing parts from reference TRBV30 and TRBJ2-1): SQTIHQWPATLVQPVGSPLSLECTVEGTSNPNLYWYRQAAGRGLQLLFYSVGIGQISSEVPQNLSASRPQDRQFILSSKKLLLSDSGFYLCAWTLGSGTYNEQFFGPGTRLTVL.